The clone carrying this TCR beta chain came up once. Method: immunoSEQ multiplex PCR; TCRdb's copy keeps in-frame clones and lacks some. The sample yields about 85,000 clones, over 90% seen once. The source of the sample is a study of technical replicates of blood from a handful of donors. V gave up 3 bases and J gave up 4 bases, with 10 bases separating them. The CDR3 is made up of 15 amino acids. Germline V gene data show CDR1 as MNHNS and CDR2 as SASEGT. This chain connects TRBV6-1 to TRBJ1-6; D perhaps matches TRBD1 (6 bases). This TCR derives from a human donor in good health. What was sequenced was T cells isolated from PBMCs. CDR3 sequence (DNA): TGTGCCAGCAGTGAGGGGGGGGCTTATAATTCACCCCTCCACTTT. This codes for CASSEGGAYNSPLHF.